This record covers a single TCR beta chain. This record comes from a study of Graves' ophthalmopathy and Graves' hyperthyroidism. RNA transcripts yielded amplified TCR beta CDR3 regions. HTBI primers were employed in first-round RT-PCR, then a second-round multiplex PCR followed. One entry per CDR3 protein, called by TCRdb with MiXCR from the multiplex PCR reads. The table records roughly 14,000 distinct CDR3 sequences, approximately 51% of them present only once. V shed 7 bases and J 10 bases; nucleotides not matched to a gene: 13. CDR3 length: 14 amino acids. CDR1 and CDR2 from the germline V gene are SQVTM and ANQGSEA.

The sequenced sample was peripheral blood. This TCR came from a woman aged 25 to 39 with Graves' ophthalmopathy. The V call is TRBV29-1, the J call TRBJ2-1, with TRBD2 identical over 10 bases. The CDR3 loop reads CSASPLLAGQEQFF. The CDR3 DNA is TGCAGCGCTAGCCCTTTACTAGCGGGGCAAGAGCAGTTCTTC.